This T cell receptor (beta chain) was observed in a study of shared clonotypes between healthy human individuals. General study results and limits: Among non-shared clonotypes, generation probabilities were lower than among those shared by all four donors. The sole specimen, blood, was sampled, and tissue repertoires likely differ.

This CDR3 has 16 residues. V lost 2 bases and J lost 2, with 15 bases in between. In germline, CDR1 is SGHRS, CDR2 YFSETQ. Comments on this clone: Its antigen is as yet unknown.

Assay used: immunoSEQ multiplex PCR; TCRdb lists only in-frame clones, some missing. The repertoire has under 600,000 clones, roughly 95% of them found once; the top ten carry under 0.065%. This receptor was taken from a woman aged 25 to 39 in good health. This chain uses TRBV5-1 with TRBJ2-3; D is possibly TRBD2 (5 bases). Sequenced sample: naive CD4+ T cells sorted from blood. Subset: CD45RA+ positively selected. The CDR3 bases are TGCGCCAGCAGCTTAGTCGGCGGGCGATTCACAGATACGCAGTATTTT. Encoded protein: CASSLVGGRFTDTQYF.